The 18 T cell receptor beta chains reported below all come from one sample, sequenced in a study of CXCR3-negative and CXCR3-positive naive CD8 T cells. cDNA libraries for TRB were generated by 5' RACE incorporating UMI labels. TCRdb re-called the 5' RACE reads and gives one entry per CDR3 protein, without DNA. This sample's table reports some 45,000 distinct CDR3 sequences. The specimen sequenced was naive CXCR3- CD8+ T cells from blood. Documented subset: CD45RO-CCR7+CD27+CD95- naive CD8+ T cells lacking CXCR3 (TNR3-). The receptors derive from a human donor in good health. Some clones in this sample may be carry-over from other donors' samples.

The V gene is TRBV9, the J gene TRBJ2-1. CDR3 length: 14 amino acids. CDR1 and CDR2 from the germline V gene are SGDLS and YYNGEE. The CDR3 sequence is CASSPSDSYNEQFF.

V and J are TRBV7-6 and TRBJ2-7. The germline CDR1 and CDR2 sequences are SGHVS and FNYEAQ. The CDR3 has 15 amino acids. CDR3: CASSLGRGWTYEQYF.

This CDR3 is CSVALVGQTYNEQFF. This chain joins TRBV29-1 and TRBJ2-1; with no DNA, the TCRdb D assignment of TRBD1 cannot be verified. CDR1 is SQVTM and CDR2 is ANQGSEA in the germline V gene. The CDR3 length is 15 residues.

The V gene is TRBV7-9, the J gene TRBJ1-1; TCRdb's D gene call, TRBD1, goes unchecked for lack of DNA. The CDR3 totals 15 residues. Germline V gene lookup returns CDR1 SEHNR and CDR2 FQNEAQ (reference sequence). The CDR3: CASSLVGTGAPEAFF.

The V gene is TRBV7-6, the J gene TRBJ2-7; TCRdb's assignment of TRBD1 cannot be checked, as there is no DNA. CDR1 and CDR2 from the germline V gene are SGHVS and FNYEAQ. This CDR3 comprises 15 residues. CDR3 region: CASSLGGTDLYEQYF.

The chain couples TRBV19 to TRBJ2-1. CDR1 LNHDA and CDR2 SQIVND come from the germline V gene (reference sequence). The length of the CDR3 is 17 residues. CDR3 residues: CASSTLWTDNPYNEQFF.

The chain couples TRBV14 to TRBJ1-4. The CDR3 contains 14 residues. Looked up from germline, CDR1 is SGHDN and CDR2 is FVKESK. The CDR3 here is CASSQAGIGEKLFF.

CDR3 region: CSGGQGTEQYF. The chain is built from TRBV29-1 and TRBJ2-7; TCRdb outputs TRBD1, but without DNA this stays unchecked. Germline lookup yields CDR1 SQVTM and CDR2 ANQGSEA. There are 11 residues in the CDR3.

The V gene is TRBV28, the J gene TRBJ2-7. CDR1 is MDHEN and CDR2 is SYDVKM in the germline V gene. The CDR3 covers 14 residues. The CDR3 sequence is CASSFGGGAYEQYF.

This rearrangement joins TRBV3-1 to TRBJ2-7. Germline assignment: CDR1 LGHDT and CDR2 YNNKEL (reference sequence). CDR3 length: 15 amino acids. CDR3 amino acids: CASSQGIFFTYEQYF.

The rearrangement joins TRBV7-9 to TRBJ1-1. CDR1 is SEHNR, CDR2 FQNEAQ, per germline (reference sequence). CDR3 length equals 18 residues. The CDR3: CASSLLRDFVIMNTEAFF.

The chain links TRBV28 to TRBJ2-2; checking the TCRdb D call of TRBD1 is not possible without DNA. There are 15 residues in the CDR3. The germline V gene has CDR1 MDHEN and CDR2 SYDVKM. The chain's CDR3 is CASSLSGRTTGELFF.

This CDR3 is CASSLDTRSSYNSPLHF. The rearrangement links TRBV7-6 to TRBJ1-6. CDR3 length: 17 residues. Germline CDR1 SGHVS, CDR2 FNYEAQ.

This rearrangement joins TRBV12-2 to TRBJ2-1; as DNA is missing, the TRBD2 call by TCRdb cannot be tested. TRBV12-2 corresponds to a pseudogene. The length of the CDR3 is 16 residues. The CDR3 loop is CASRLECAGHYNEQFF.

The V gene is TRBV4-3, the J gene TRBJ2-7; the TCRdb D gene call, TRBD1, has no DNA to confirm it. This CDR3 region has 15 residues. Germline CDR1 and CDR2: LGHNA and YSLEER. The CDR3 sequence: CASSQEDRGSDEQYF.

V usage is TRBV4-3 and J usage is TRBJ1-1. CDR3 length: 15 amino acids. Per the germline V gene, CDR1 is LGHNA and CDR2 is YSLEER. The CDR3 protein is CASSQERQLNTEAFF.

The CDR3 is CVSSLFLGPYEQYF. This sequence joins TRBV7-2 and TRBJ2-7; TCRdb indicates TRBD1, and absent DNA this call remains unverified. CDR1 is SGHTA and CDR2 is FQGNSA in the germline V gene. The CDR3 covers 14 residues.

V gene TRBV29-1 combines with J gene TRBJ1-4; TCRdb calls TRBD1, which cannot be checked without DNA. The CDR3 extends over 15 amino acids. Germline V gene sequence: CDR1 SQVTM, CDR2 ANQGSEA. This chain's CDR3 is CSVLSDQGVGEKLFF.